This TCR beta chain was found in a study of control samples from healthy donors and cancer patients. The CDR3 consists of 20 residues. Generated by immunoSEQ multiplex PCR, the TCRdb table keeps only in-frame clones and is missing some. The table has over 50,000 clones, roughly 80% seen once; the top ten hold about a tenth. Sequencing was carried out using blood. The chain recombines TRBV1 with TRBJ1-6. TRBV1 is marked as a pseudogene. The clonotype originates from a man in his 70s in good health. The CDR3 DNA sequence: TGCACCAGCAGCCAAGGGGTTCGTCCGATTGGGGGTCTGGGTAATTCACCCCTCCACTTT. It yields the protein CTSSQGVRPIGGLGNSPLHF.